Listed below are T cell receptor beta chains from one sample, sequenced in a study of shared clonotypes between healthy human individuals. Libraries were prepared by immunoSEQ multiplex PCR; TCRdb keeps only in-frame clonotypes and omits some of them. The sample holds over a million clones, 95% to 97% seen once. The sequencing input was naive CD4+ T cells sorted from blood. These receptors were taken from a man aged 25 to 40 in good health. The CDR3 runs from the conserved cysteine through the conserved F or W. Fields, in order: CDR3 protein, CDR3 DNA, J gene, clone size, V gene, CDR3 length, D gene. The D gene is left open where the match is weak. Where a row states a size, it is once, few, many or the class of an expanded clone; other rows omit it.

CASSAVAGGGSSEQYF | TGTGCCAGCTCAGCGGTGGCAGGGGGTGGCTCTAGCGAGCAGTACTTC | TRBJ2-7 | - | TRBV18 | 16 | TRBD1
CASSSGTFSYEQYF | TGTGCCAGCAGCTCCGGGACTTTCTCCTACGAGCAGTACTTC | TRBJ2-7 | - | TRBV28 | 14 | -
CASSPQRLAGYTGELFF | TGTGCCAGCAGTCCCCAGAGGCTAGCGGGGTACACCGGGGAGCTGTTTTTT | TRBJ2-2 | - | TRBV27 | 17 | TRBD2
CASSLSPGVDTQYF | TGTGCTAGCAGCTTATCCCCTGGTGTAGATACGCAGTATTTT | TRBJ2-3 | once | TRBV7-7 | 14 | -
CASSTPQGAYYEQYF | TGTGCCAGCAGCACCCCTCAGGGGGCTTACTACGAGCAGTACTTC | TRBJ2-7 | - | TRBV28 | 15 | TRBD1
CASSKVPISTDTQYF | TGTGCCAGCAGCAAAGTCCCCATTAGCACAGATACGCAGTATTTT | TRBJ2-3 | - | TRBV21-1 | 15 | -
CAISAYSGIAKNIQYF | TGTGCCATCAGCGCCTATAGCGGGATTGCCAAAAACATTCAGTACTTC | TRBJ2-4 | - | TRBV10-3 | 16 | TRBD2
CASRARTGGYEQYF | TGTGCCAGCAGGGCCCGGACAGGGGGCTACGAGCAGTACTTC | TRBJ2-7 | - | TRBV28 | 14 | TRBD1
CASSKIYGLAGGAFYEQYF | TGTGCCAGCAGCAAAATATACGGACTAGCGGGAGGCGCGTTCTACGAGCAGTACTTC | TRBJ2-7 | - | TRBV5-6 | 19 | TRBD2
CASSVEAGVGEQYF | TGTGCCAGCAGCGTAGAAGCGGGAGTGGGGGAGCAGTACTTC | TRBJ2-7 | once | TRBV9 | 14 | TRBD2
CAISPGNEQFF | TGTGCCATCAGCCCCGGGAATGAGCAGTTCTTC | TRBJ2-1 | - | TRBV10-3 | 11 | -
CASSQTGSEQFF | TGCGCCAGCAGCCAAACCGGCTCGGAGCAGTTCTTC | TRBJ2-1 | - | TRBV5-1 | 12 | -
CASSLEGPPGSGYTF | TGTGCCAGCAGCTTGGAGGGGCCGCCTGGGTCTGGCTACACCTTC | TRBJ1-2 | - | TRBV5-6 | 15 | -